The 20 T cell receptor beta chains given below trace back to one sample, sequenced in a study of T cells in localized non-small cell lung cancer. Profiling relied on immunoSEQ multiplex PCR, and the TCRdb table lists in-frame clones only, not all of them. The table shows roughly 2,000 clones, with 20% to 25% occurring only once. The source was normal lung tissue next to the tumor, collected before any cancer treatment. Every receptor here comes from a man aged 35 to 70 with stage I squamous cell lung carcinoma.

The chain employs TRBV5-1 and TRBJ1-2, with 7 bases that match TRBD1. CDR1 is SGHRS, CDR2 YFSETQ, per germline. V lost 0 bases, J lost 8 bases, and 7 bases stayed unmatched. The CDR3 extends over 14 amino acids. The CDR3 DNA is TGCGCCAGCAGCTTGGAAAAGGGGGCATTAGGCTACACCTTC. This gives the protein CASSLEKGALGYTF. Variable domain in full (rest from reference TRBV5-1 and TRBJ1-2): KAGVTQTPRYLIKTRGQQVTLSCSPISGHRSVSWYQQTPGQGLQFLFEYFSETQRNKGNFPGRFSGRQFSNSRSEMNVSTLELGDSALYLCASSLEKGALGYTFGSGTRLTVV.

The J gene is TRBJ1-1, the V gene TRBV19; possibly TRBD1 for D (5 bases). The germline CDR1 and CDR2 sequences are LNHDA and SQIVND (reference sequence). The CDR3 is 15 residues long. V was shortened by 1 base and J by 0 bases, with 9 bases between the two germline ends. CDR3 sequence: CASSIGRTLNTEAFF. In DNA form, the CDR3 reads TGTGCCAGTAGTATAGGTCGGACATTGAACACTGAAGCTTTCTTT. The full variable domain, completed using reference TRBV19 and TRBJ1-1, is DGGITQSPKYLFRKEGQNVTLSCEQNLNHDAMYWYRQDPGQGLRLIYYSQIVNDFQKGDIAEGYSVSREKKESFPLTVTSAQKNPTAFYLCASSIGRTLNTEAFFGQGTRLTVV.

This clone was counted a few times. J is TRBJ1-1 and V is TRBV28, with 7 nucleotides matching TRBD1. Germline lookup yields CDR1 MDHEN and CDR2 SYDVKM. The CDR3 extends over 14 amino acids. V dropped 5 bases and J dropped 1; count of bases not matched to a gene: 4. The CDR3, as DNA: TGTGCCAGCAGTCCAGGGGGGAGGAACACTGAAGCTTTCTTT. Its translation: CASSPGGRNTEAFF.

This clone is classed as medium-sized. A read error may account for a junction end that differs from germline. The V and J genes are TRBV6-8 and TRBJ2-2, with D tentatively TRBD1 (6 bases). Per germline, CDR1 MNHGY and CDR2 SAAAGT. The CDR3 runs to 17 residues. The CDR3 bases are TGTGCCAGCAGTGACTCGAGATCGGCAGGGGTCCCCGGGGAGCTGTTTTTT. Encoded protein: CASSDSRSAGVPGELFF.

The CDR3 sequence: CASSSSARGRGELFF. The DNA of the CDR3 is TGTGCCAGCAGCTCCTCAGCCAGGGGACGTGGGGAGCTGTTTTTT. The chain joins TRBV11-3 to TRBJ2-2; D perhaps matches TRBD1 (6 bases). Deletions cut 4 bases from V and 8 bases from J, with 17 bases between. Germline V gene sequence: CDR1 SGHNT, CDR2 YENEEA. The CDR3 spans 15 residues.

The chain employs TRBV11-3 and TRBJ2-3, with D possibly matching TRBD2 (5 bases). Germline-derived CDR1 and CDR2 are SGHNT and YENEEA. The germline V and J ends were trimmed by 1 base and 6 bases, with 11 bases remaining between them. This CDR3 comprises 14 residues. In DNA, the CDR3 is TGTGCCAGCAGCTTAGTTCGAGGGTTTGATACGCAGTATTTT. It is translated as CASSLVRGFDTQYF.

This clone rates as medium-sized. This chain connects TRBV11-3 to TRBJ1-2; the D gene is possibly TRBD1 (6 bases). Germline lookup yields CDR1 SGHNT and CDR2 YENEEA. Trimming removed 5 bases from V and 4 bases from J, with 26 bases in between. This CDR3 has 18 amino acids. The CDR3 sequence: CASSPSIGEAGVLYGYTF. CDR3 nucleotides: TGTGCCAGCAGCCCCTCCATTGGGGAGGCAGGGGTCCTCTATGGCTACACCTTC.

V and J are TRBV19 and TRBJ1-2, with D perhaps matching TRBD1 (5 bases). The CDR3 totals 15 residues. Germline V CDR1 and CDR2: LNHDA, SQIVND (reference sequence). The V gene lost 7 bases and the J gene lost 5 bases, with 20 bases spanning the gap. The CDR3 sequence: CASIRRPTDPYGYTF. The CDR3 nucleotides read TGTGCCAGTATACGGCGCCCGACAGACCCATATGGCTACACCTTC.

There are a few counts of this clone. V is TRBV11-3 and J is TRBJ1-1; D perhaps matches TRBD1 (5 bases). CDR1 is SGHNT, CDR2 YENEEA, per germline. Trimming pared 7 bases from V and 1 base from J, leaving 19 bases between. The CDR3 contains 16 residues. The CDR3 loop is CASTTGDRRRNTEAFF. CDR3 sequence (DNA): TGTGCCAGCACCACGGGGGACCGCCGTCGGAACACTGAAGCTTTCTTT.

This clone counts as medium-sized. The chain recombines TRBV6-8 with TRBJ1-5, with a weak D call TRBD1 (6 bases). V was pared by 3 bases and J by 4 bases, with 10 bases between. This CDR3 region has 14 residues. CDR1 and CDR2 from the germline V gene are MNHGY and SAAAGT. As DNA, the CDR3 is TGTGCCAGCAGTTATTATACAGGGAATCAGCCCCAGCATTTT. Encoded protein: CASSYYTGNQPQHF.

By frequency in the sample, this clone is large. The rearrangement links TRBV14 to TRBJ2-7; D call uncertain. The V and J ends lost 5 bases and 6 bases respectively, with 8 bases between them. CDR3 length: 11 residues. Germline loops: CDR1 SGHDN, CDR2 FVKESK. CDR3 protein: CASSYWLEQYF. The CDR3 DNA reads TGTGCCAGCAGCTACTGGCTCGAGCAGTACTTC.

This clone was seen more than once but under ten times. V usage is TRBV7-2 and J usage is TRBJ2-5, with TRBD1 as a possible D gene (5 bases). The V end lost 5 bases, the J end lost 5 bases, and 18 bases lay between the germline ends. CDR3 length: 15 amino acids. Germline V gene data show CDR1 as SGHTA and CDR2 as FQGNSA. DNA of the CDR3: TGTGCCAGCAGCCAGCCGGAGTCCTGGGGCGAGACCCAGTACTTC. Its protein product is CASSQPESWGETQYF.

The chain combines TRBV11-3 with TRBJ1-3; perhaps TRBD1 as D (5 bases). V lost 6 bases, J lost 4 bases, and 19 bases lay in between. CDR1 SGHNT and CDR2 YENEEA come from the germline V gene. This CDR3 is 16 amino acids long. The CDR3 spells CASSGPEGRSGNTIYF. CDR3 DNA sequence: TGTGCCAGCAGTGGGCCAGAGGGGCGATCGGGAAACACCATATATTTT.

As regards this clone: One junction end disagrees with the germline gene, perhaps due to a read error. The gene calls are TRBV15 and TRBJ2-1, with 10 bases identical to TRBD2. Germline lookup yields CDR1 LNHNV and CDR2 YYDKDF (reference sequence). The CDR3 has 16 residues. The CDR3 DNA is TGTGCCACCAGCAGAGCCCGAGGACTAGCGGACAATAAGCAGTTCTTC. Its protein product is CATSRARGLADNKQFF.

This clone was counted between two and nine times. The V gene is TRBV28, the J gene TRBJ1-1; D gene ambiguous. Trimming cost V 8 bases and J 6 bases, with 19 bases left between them. This CDR3 is 14 amino acids long. The germline V gene encodes CDR1 MDHEN and CDR2 SYDVKM. CDR3 region: CASSPVGLGPEAFF. CDR3 coding DNA: TGTGCCAGCTCGCCGGTCGGATTAGGTCCTGAAGCTTTCTTT.

By sample fraction, this clone is medium-sized. The rearrangement links TRBV6-8 to TRBJ2-7; 10 bases align to TRBD2. V dropped 0 bases and J dropped 4; count of bases not matched to a gene: 3. Looked up from germline, CDR1 is MNHGY and CDR2 is SAAAGT. The CDR3 sequence is 15 residues long. The CDR3 is CASSYSSGLAYEQYF. As DNA, the CDR3 is TGTGCCAGCAGTTACTCATCGGGACTAGCGTACGAGCAGTACTTC.

The rearrangement links TRBV9 to TRBJ1-4, with D maybe TRBD1 (5 bases). V shed 5 bases and J shed 11 bases, with 16 bases lying between them. Per the germline V gene, CDR1 is SGDLS and CDR2 is YYNGEE. The CDR3 length is 13 residues. The CDR3 DNA sequence: TGTGCCAGCAGTCCCCCCAGGGATACTAAACTGTTTTTT. Protein: CASSPPRDTKLFF.

The chain joins TRBV5-1 to TRBJ1-6; possible D gene TRBD1, 6 bases. Trimming took off 0 bases at V and 9 bases at J, with 16 bases between the two ends. Germline values: CDR1 SGHRS, CDR2 YFSETQ. The CDR3 consists of 16 residues. For the CDR3, the DNA is TGCGCCAGCAGCTTGGGCCACAGGGATGTCGGTTCACCCCTCCACTTT. Translating gives CASSLGHRDVGSPLHF.

The rearrangement uses TRBV18 and TRBJ2-3, with D perhaps matching TRBD1 (6 bases). The CDR3 contains 12 residues. Between the trimmed V and J ends, which lost 5 bases and 5 bases, there was a span of 8 bases. The V gene's germline CDR1 is KGHSH and CDR2 LQKENI. CDR3 sequence: CASSSGEDTQYF. CDR3 coding DNA: TGTGCCAGCTCATCAGGGGAAGATACGCAGTATTTT.

CDR3 sequence reads: CASSWRSSNNEQFF. CDR3 bases: TGCGCCAGCAGCTGGCGAAGTTCGAACAATGAGCAGTTCTTC. V usage is TRBV5-1 and J usage is TRBJ2-1; D ambiguous. The germline V gene has CDR1 SGHRS and CDR2 YFSETQ. The CDR3 extends over 14 amino acids. V lost 3 bases and J lost 5, with 12 bases in between.